A single TCR beta chain is shown here with its context. Its matching antigen is unknown. From the multiplex PCR reads, TCRdb called clonotypes with MiXCR, one entry per CDR3 protein. The sample lists about 230,000 distinct CDR3 sequences; approximately 31% were seen once. This entry comes from a study of breast tumors, draining lymph nodes, adjacent tissues. Findings and limits, study-wide: Data fit most tumor T cells coming from lymph node, expanding in tumor. Tumor TCR diversity was below lymph nodes but above nontumor tissue.

This CDR3 region has 14 residues. Germline values: CDR1 LNHDA, CDR2 SQIVND (reference sequence). Trimming took off 6 bases at V and 8 bases at J, with 16 bases between the two ends. Samples came from axillary lymph nodes draining the breast cancer. The receptor was isolated from a female donor with breast cancer. Some clones in this sample may be carry-over from other donors' samples. This sequence joins TRBV19 and TRBJ1-4; no reliable D call. The material sequenced was axillary lymph node tissue. This CDR3 is CASRLTATGEKLFF. The DNA of the CDR3 is TGTGCCAGTAGGTTAACGGCCACCGGGGAAAAACTGTTTTTT.